One T cell receptor beta chain is described in this entry. The data were taken from a study of cytotoxic CD8 clonotypes in ibrutinib-treated CLL. The CDR3 has 14 residues. The germline V gene encodes CDR1 MNHNS and CDR2 SASEGT. Trimming cost V 3 bases and J 12 bases; bases outside gene matches: 6. The planned depth of sequencing spanned 1 in 200,000 to 1 in 1 million T cells. Data came from immunoSEQ multiplex PCR; TCRdb stores just in-frame clones and leaves some out. Counted here are under 300,000 clones, 76% occurring once; the ten biggest clones make up about 5.3%. The sequence came from a human donor with chronic lymphocytic leukemia. V and J are TRBV6-1 and TRBJ1-4; TRBD1 matches at 11 bases. Specimen: PBMCs, collected at disease progression, from a patient treated with ibrutinib. CDR3 sequence: CASSDRDRGLELFF. The CDR3 coding sequence is TGTGCCAGCAGTGACCGGGACAGGGGGTTGGAACTGTTTTTT.